This T cell receptor beta chain was profiled in a study of control samples from healthy donors and cancer patients (dated by TCRdb to 2020 to 2022). The library was obtained by the immunoSEQ multiplex PCR assay. The clones in this table, taken by TCRdb from immuneACCESS, are in-frame only. Not every clone is retained; where verified, under half of the shortfall comes from an unresolved V gene, and the cause of the rest is unknown. This sample gives about 39,000 clones in total; around four fifths of them show up just once. Roughly 50% of the sample comes from the top ten. Turning to this clone: Its binding antigen is unknown. Base-call qualities are not available, and no considerably larger clone is one nucleotide away.

CDR3 length: 14 amino acids, cysteine to phenylalanine. Only the CDR3 DNA is retained, 42 bases long and in frame from the first base. From a lookup of the germline V gene, CDR1 and CDR2 are MDHEN and SYDVKM. V and J are truncated by 5 bases and 2 bases respectively, leaving an intervening sequence of 13 bases. The receptor was derived from a man aged 55 to 70 in good health. The chain links TRBV28 with TRBJ2-7, with no confidently assigned D gene. The sequenced sample was blood. The base sequence is TGTGCCAGCAGTCCTCCTCCACGGGCCTACGAGCAGTACTTC. The translation is CASSPPPRAYEQYF.